A selection of T cell receptor beta chains follows, all from one sample in a study of cytomegalovirus exposure and HLA in healthy donors. Only in-frame clones appear in the TCRdb table, and some are missing; sequencing was by immunoSEQ multiplex PCR. The sample carries more than 130,000 clones, around 76% recorded once. Specimen: PBMCs. These receptor sequences come from a male donor in good health and CMV-seronegative. CDR3s leave out the opening cysteine and the closing phenylalanine or tryptophan. The size entry is marked missing in some rows and otherwise reads once, few, many or a size class.

J gene,clone size,V gene,CDR3 protein
TRBJ2-7,-,TRBV7-6,ASSLNPGTAPAVYEQY
TRBJ1-1,-,TRBV27,ASSLVQNTEAF
TRBJ1-4,-,TRBV15,ATSRSFDSPISEKLF
TRBJ1-1,medium-sized,TRBV19,ASSSGLNTEAF
TRBJ2-2,-,TRBV14,ASSQDRGHTGELF
TRBJ1-3,-,TRBV14,ASSHRDTIY
TRBJ2-3,once,TRBV5-6,ASSRPGRGFSDTQY
TRBJ1-2,once,TRBV5-4,ASSLLTGGVYGYT
TRBJ1-5,-,TRBV13,ASSFGGQGINQPQH
TRBJ1-4,-,TRBV19,ASSRRTGTTNEKLF
TRBJ2-5,-,TRBV27,ASSLLGETQY
TRBJ1-1,-,TRBV6-6,ASSYLPGNTEAF
TRBJ2-7,-,TRBV15,ATSTGGRYEQY
TRBJ2-2,-,TRBV5-1,ATRSVEGTGELF
TRBJ2-7,-,TRBV6-1,ASSAGTGPRYEQY
TRBJ1-4,-,TRBV2,ASKTTRAFNEKLF
TRBJ2-7,-,TRBV5-1,ASSALGGEPYEQY
TRBJ2-2,-,TRBV5-1,ASTTGLAGGIGTGELF
TRBJ2-1,-,TRBV27,ASRSPGQGIDEQF
TRBJ2-3,-,TRBV30,AWRSSGATDTQY
TRBJ2-5,few,TRBV4-2,ASSQGNWTRGQETQY
TRBJ2-6,-,TRBV29-1,SVEDPSSGANVLT
TRBJ1-5,-,TRBV27,ASSSGQGQPQH
TRBJ1-1,few,TRBV5-1,ASSFPRGSNTEAF
TRBJ2-3,once,TRBV5-5,ASSLNPGQGGTDTQY
TRBJ2-7,few,TRBV5-6,ASSWDSSYEQY
TRBJ1-3,-,TRBV9,ASSDRGSGNTIY
TRBJ1-2,few,TRBV19,ASSIPGGDYGYT
TRBJ1-3,-,TRBV2,ASSEGTGLNSIY
TRBJ1-1,-,TRBV5-4,ASSSGLTGAPEAF
TRBJ2-3,once,TRBV5-8,ASSLGAFSTDTQY
TRBJ1-4,-,TRBV19,ASSRQGADEKLF
TRBJ1-5,once,TRBV7-9,ASSLDPQSDQPQH
TRBJ2-5,-,TRBV11-2,ASSYPTASIQETQY
TRBJ2-2,once,TRBV7-2,ASSLRLAATGELF
TRBJ1-2,-,TRBV30,AWSALVGQNTPEGSGYT
TRBJ2-7,once,TRBV11-2,ASTLNQLSWASYEQY
TRBJ1-2,-,TRBV5-1,ASSSSLMGQNGYT
TRBJ2-1,many,TRBV19,ASGFWVDLGPDGTQYNEQF
TRBJ2-3,few,TRBV7-6,ASSLQPGLGTDTQY
TRBJ2-2,-,TRBV9,ASSALDTGHANTGELF
TRBJ2-7,-,TRBV5-4,ASSPGRAQSYEQY
TRBJ2-1,-,TRBV27,ASSRLTSGTYNEQF
TRBJ2-5,few,TRBV7-9,ASSAQGGNAWETQY
TRBJ1-5,-,TRBV6-1,SSSEGSWSNQPQH
TRBJ1-5,-,TRBV11-2,ASSFGWTGNQPQH
TRBJ1-1,-,TRBV15,ATSRDSGARNTEAF
TRBJ2-5,-,TRBV30,ACGGDPGETQY
TRBJ2-5,few,TRBV7-8,ASSFLTSGRGLETQY
TRBJ1-1,-,TRBV5-6,ASSVGQGNTEAF